This T cell receptor (beta chain) stems from a study of beta chain features in type 1 diabetes. The whole isolated RNA underwent reverse transcription, so sequencing captured expressed TCRB transcripts. Data came from immunoSEQ multiplex PCR; TCRdb stores just in-frame clones and leaves some out. Of some 270,000 clones listed, 7% to 9% are singletons. This clone was seen more than once but under ten times. The clonotype was recovered from a young woman in good health. The specimen sequenced was central memory CD4+ T cells from blood.

DNA of the CDR3: TGTGTTTCCGAGAACTATGGCTACACCTTC. It is translated as CVSENYGYTF. The chain carries TRBV30 and TRBJ1-2; no reliable D call. From germline, CDR1 is GTSNPN and CDR2 SVGIG (reference sequence). The CDR3 consists of 10 residues.